This TCR beta chain was recovered during a study of blood T cell repertoires in COVID-19. The overall study: There were acute and convalescent COVID-19 samples, and they came from the United States, Italy and Spain.

Profiling relied on immunoSEQ multiplex PCR, and the TCRdb table lists in-frame clones only, not all of them. The sample has 390,000 or so clones, roughly four fifths seen once. This CDR3 has 12 amino acids. V was clipped by 2 bases and J by 5 bases, with 9 bases between them. Per the germline V gene, CDR1 is GTSNPN and CDR2 is SVGIG (reference sequence). The chain recombines TRBV30 with TRBJ1-2, with D possibly matching TRBD1 (5 bases). This receptor was identified in a woman aged 45-65 years who had recovered from COVID-19. Sequences were obtained from PBMCs or T cells enriched from blood (not recorded which). In nucleotides, the CDR3 is TGTGCCTGGAGTAATACAGGTTATGGCTACACCTTC. It yields the protein CAWSNTGYGYTF.